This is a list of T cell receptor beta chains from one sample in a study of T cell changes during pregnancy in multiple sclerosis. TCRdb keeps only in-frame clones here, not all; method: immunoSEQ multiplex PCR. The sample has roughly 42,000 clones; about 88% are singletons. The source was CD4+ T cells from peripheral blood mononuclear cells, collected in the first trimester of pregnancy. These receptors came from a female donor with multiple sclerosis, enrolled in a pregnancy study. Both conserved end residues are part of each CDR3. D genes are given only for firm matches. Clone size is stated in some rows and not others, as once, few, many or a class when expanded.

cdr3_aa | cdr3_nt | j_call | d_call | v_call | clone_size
CASSTLAGAGEQYF | TGTGCCAGCAGCACTCTAGCGGGAGCGGGTGAGCAGTACTTC | TRBJ2-7 | TRBD2 | TRBV6-5 | NA
CASSLGGGPYQETQYF | TGTGCCAGCAGCTTAGGCGGGGGTCCATACCAAGAGACCCAGTACTTC | TRBJ2-5 | TRBD2 | TRBV7-2 | NA
CASSGDRVGQPQHF | TGTGCCAGCAGTGGGGACAGGGTTGGTCAGCCCCAGCATTTT | TRBJ1-5 | TRBD1 | TRBV2 | NA
CASSLGGFQGVNTEAFF | TGCGCCAGCAGCTTGGGAGGATTTCAGGGTGTGAACACTGAAGCTTTCTTT | TRBJ1-1 | NA | TRBV5-1 | once
CASRSLLAGVYNEQFF | TGTGCCAGCAGGTCGTTACTAGCGGGAGTTTACAATGAGCAGTTCTTC | TRBJ2-1 | TRBD2 | TRBV28 | NA
CASSLGPRGTDTQYF | TGTGCCAGCAGTTTGGGTCCTCGGGGCACAGATACGCAGTATTTT | TRBJ2-3 | NA | TRBV27 | NA
CASSYPGQGTEEQYF | TGCGCCAGCAGTTACCCGGGACAGGGAACGGAAGAGCAGTACTTC | TRBJ2-7 | TRBD1 | TRBV23-1 | NA
CASSSRAGVGNEQFF | TGTGCCAGCAGTTCCCGAGCGGGAGTAGGCAATGAGCAGTTCTTC | TRBJ2-1 | TRBD2 | TRBV28 | NA
CASSQRLRSEAFF | TGTGCCAGCAGCCAACGGTTGAGATCTGAAGCTTTCTTT | TRBJ1-1 | NA | TRBV14 | NA
CASSQNSGANVLTF | TGTGCCAGCAGCCAAAACTCTGGGGCCAACGTCCTGACTTTC | TRBJ2-6 | NA | TRBV7-3 | NA
CASSQDGRASYEQYF | TGCGCCAGCAGCCAAGACGGCAGGGCCTCCTACGAGCAGTACTTC | TRBJ2-7 | NA | TRBV4-3 | NA
CATRGSGTVNTGELFF | TGCGCCACCAGAGGGTCCGGGACAGTCAACACCGGGGAGCTGTTTTTT | TRBJ2-2 | TRBD1 | TRBV4-1 | NA